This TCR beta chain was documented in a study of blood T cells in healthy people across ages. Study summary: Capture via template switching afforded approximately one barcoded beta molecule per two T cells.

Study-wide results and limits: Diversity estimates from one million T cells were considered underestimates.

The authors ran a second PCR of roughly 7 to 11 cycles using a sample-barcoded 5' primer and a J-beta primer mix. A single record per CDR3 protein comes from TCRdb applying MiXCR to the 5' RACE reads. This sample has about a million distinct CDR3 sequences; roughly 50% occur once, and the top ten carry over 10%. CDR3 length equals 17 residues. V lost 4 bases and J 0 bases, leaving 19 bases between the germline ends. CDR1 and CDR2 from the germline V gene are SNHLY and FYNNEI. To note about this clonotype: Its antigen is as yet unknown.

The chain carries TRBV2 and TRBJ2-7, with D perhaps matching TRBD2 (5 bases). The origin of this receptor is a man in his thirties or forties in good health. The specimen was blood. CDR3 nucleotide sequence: TGTGCCAGCAGTGGGCTGGGGAGAATAGCGAGCTCCTACGAGCAGTACTTC. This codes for CASSGLGRIASSYEQYF.